The clone carrying this T cell receptor beta chain was observed a single time. The data are from a study of T cell responses to AZD1222 COVID-19 vaccine. V was trimmed by 0 bases and J by 11 bases, leaving 13 bases between them. Germline values: CDR1 MNHNY, CDR2 SVGAGI (reference sequence). The CDR3 has 13 amino acids. Here immunoSEQ multiplex PCR was the method, and the copy in TCRdb shows in-frame clones only, minus some. The sample contains about 220,000 clones, about 92% of which appear only once. This material consisted of peripheral blood, taken on day 0 of MenACWY control vaccination. This clonotype originated in an adult in good health. The chain links TRBV6-6 to TRBJ1-1, with unresolved D. The CDR3 loop reads CASSYSESAGAFF. CDR3 DNA: TGTGCCAGCAGTTACTCAGAGTCGGCGGGCGCTTTCTTT.